The 29 T cell receptor beta chains listed next were all sequenced from one sample in a study of T cells in Graves' hyperthyroidism and ophthalmopathy (dated by TCRdb to the late 2010s). Libraries were built with multiplex PCR. The data were produced on an Illumina HiSeq 2000. The TCR beta CDR3 regions were amplified from RNA transcripts. The first round of RT-PCR for the TCR CDR3 was performed with the HTBI primer set and the Qiagen OneStep RT-PCR kit. The public reads were quality trimmed at Q25 with fastp and then assembled into clones with MiXCR by TCRdb, keeping productive beta chains. Each entry is one CDR3 protein sequence, shown with its most common DNA and genes. The sample has about 340,000 distinct CDR3 sequences on record, 21% of them singletons. The ten largest clones represent around 50% of the sample. Input material: blood. All receptors come from a woman between 50 and 59 years old with Graves' hyperthyroidism.

This clonotype was counted at least ten times. The chain recombines TRBV28 with TRBJ2-3; the D is unclear. Trimming left V 4 bases short and J 6 bases short, with 11 bases between. The CDR3 runs 13 residues. Germline V gives CDR1 MDHEN, CDR2 SYDVKM. Written as DNA, the CDR3 is TGTGCCAGCAGTTCGGTTTTCGGTGATACGCAGTATTTT. Protein product: CASSSVFGDTQYF.

CDR3 region: CASSYSVSSGNEQFF. The DNA of the CDR3 is TGTGCCAGCAGTTACTCGGTGTCTAGCGGGAATGAGCAGTTCTTC. The chain is built from TRBV6-6 and TRBJ2-1, with TRBD2 matching over 8 bases. CDR1 MNHNY and CDR2 SVGAGI come from the germline V gene (reference sequence). The CDR3 has 15 residues. The V and J ends lost 0 bases and 7 bases, in that order; junction bases with no gene match: 5.

This clonotype was observed a handful of times. Lacking the conserved final phenylalanine or tryptophan, this CDR3 likely reflects a read error. The rearrangement links TRBV12-3 or TRBV12-4 to TRBJ1-5, with 7 nucleotides matching TRBD1. V trimming: 2 bases; J trimming: 3 bases; junction bases outside the gene matches: 1. The CDR3 contains 14 residues. This CDR3 is CASSLTGANQPQHL. In DNA form, the CDR3 reads TGTGCCAGCAGTTTAACAGGGGCCAATCAGCCCCAGCATCTT.

This clonotype has a count of ten or more. The chain uses TRBV12-3 or TRBV12-4 and TRBJ1-1; D unclear. Trimming cost V 1 base and J 2 bases, with 8 bases left between them. The CDR3 sequence is 14 residues long. DNA of the CDR3: TGTGCCAGCAGTTTAGTTAGTACCAACACTGAAGCTTTCTTT. It encodes CASSLVSTNTEAFF.

DNA of the CDR3: TGTGCCAGCAGTGAAACGGGGGGGAACAATCAGCCCCAGCATTTT. This gives the protein CASSETGGNNQPQHF. V usage is TRBV2 and J usage is TRBJ1-5; D might be TRBD1 (5 bases). Trimming removed 2 bases from V and 3 bases from J, with 11 bases in between. The length of the CDR3 is 15 residues. Germline CDR1 reads SNHLY; CDR2 reads FYNNEI.

The rearrangement joins TRBV9 to TRBJ1-3; no firm D call. The CDR3 is made up of 15 amino acids. Germline values: CDR1 SGDLS, CDR2 YYNGEE. V lost 0 bases to trimming and J lost 0 bases, with 7 bases between them. This chain's CDR3 is CASSVEASSGNTIYF. CDR3 DNA: TGTGCCAGCAGCGTAGAGGCCAGCTCTGGAAACACCATATATTTT.

This sequence joins TRBV5-4 and TRBJ2-7; D is uncertain. Germline V CDR1 and CDR2: SGHNT, YYREEE (reference sequence). The CDR3 length is 15 residues. Trimming stripped 3 bases from V and 0 bases from J, with 13 bases between. DNA for the CDR3: TGTGCCAGCAGCTCCACTGACACCCCCTCCTACGAGCAGTACTTC. It specifies CASSSTDTPSYEQYF.

This clonotype was counted many times. One junction end disagrees with the germline gene, perhaps due to a read error. This chain uses TRBV7-3 with TRBJ2-5; 8 bases align to TRBD1. The germline V gene encodes CDR1 SGHTA and CDR2 FQGTGA. The CDR3 is 12 residues long. As DNA, the CDR3 is TGTGCCAGCAGCTTATCCGGACAGGGTTTGCACTTC. This sequence encodes CASSLSGQGLHF.

At least ten counts were recorded for this clonotype. This chain links TRBV9 with TRBJ2-3; D gene unclear. Trimming stripped 2 bases from V and 4 bases from J, with 11 bases between. The CDR3 length is 14 residues. The germline gives CDR1 SGDLS, CDR2 YYNGEE. CDR3 nucleotide sequence: TGTGCCAGCAGCGTCGGAGTTGGAGCAGATACGCAGTATTTT. It codes for CASSVGVGADTQYF. Combining the CDR3 with reference TRBV9 and TRBJ2-3 gives the whole variable domain DSGVTQTPKHLITATGQRVTLRCSPRSGDLSVYWYQQSLDQGLQFLIQYYNGEERAKGNILERFSAQQFPDLHSELNLSSLELGDSALYFCASSVGVGADTQYFGPGTRLTVL.

This clonotype was seen many times. J is TRBJ2-1 and V is TRBV3-1, with a possible D match to TRBD1 (5 bases). V dropped 1 base and J dropped 6 bases, with 10 bases sitting between them. Germline CDR1 reads LGHDT; CDR2 reads YNNKEL (reference sequence). This CDR3 has 14 amino acids. The CDR3 coding sequence is TGTGCCAGCAGCCAAGGAGTAAGGGGCAATGAGCAGTTCTTC. Encoded protein: CASSQGVRGNEQFF.

V usage is TRBV7-8 and J usage is TRBJ1-2; no firm D call. V was pared by 1 base and J by 1 base, with 7 bases between. The CDR3 covers 14 residues. The germline V gene encodes CDR1 SGHVS and CDR2 FQNEAQ. In DNA, the CDR3 is TGTGCCAGCAGCTTAGATAACTTTAACTATGGCTACACCTTC. This codes for CASSLDNFNYGYTF.

This clonotype came up many times. This chain connects TRBV27 to TRBJ2-1, with D uncertain. Trimming took off 5 bases at V and 0 bases at J, with 14 bases between the two ends. The CDR3 is 16 residues long. Germline loops: CDR1 MNHEY, CDR2 SMNVEV (reference sequence). In DNA, the CDR3 is TGTGCCAGCAGTGCGGACCGTCGTCTCTCCTACAATGAGCAGTTCTTC. Amino acid sequence: CASSADRRLSYNEQFF.

This clonotype was seen repeatedly, ten times or more. V usage is TRBV7-2 and J usage is TRBJ2-5; D may be TRBD1 (6 bases). The V end was cut by 1 base, the J end by 5 bases, with 11 bases between. This CDR3 is 14 amino acids long. Germline values: CDR1 SGHTA, CDR2 FQGNSA. The CDR3 loop reads CASSLDLGAETQYF. The DNA for the CDR3 is TGTGCCAGCAGCTTAGACCTGGGGGCCGAGACCCAGTACTTC.

This clonotype was seen many times. The chain links TRBV3-1 to TRBJ2-5; D is ambiguous. Germline loops: CDR1 LGHDT, CDR2 YNNKEL (reference sequence). The CDR3 has 12 amino acids. The V end lost 1 base, the J end lost 5 bases, and 5 bases lay between the germline ends. The CDR3 here is CASSQVPETQYF. The DNA for the CDR3 is TGTGCCAGCAGCCAAGTCCCTGAGACCCAGTACTTC.

This clonotype has at least ten counts. This chain links TRBV28 with TRBJ1-1; D might be TRBD1 (5 bases). Between the trimmed V and J ends, which lost 1 base and 6 bases, there was a span of 15 bases. This CDR3 region has 15 residues. Germline CDR1 MDHEN, CDR2 SYDVKM. The CDR3 DNA is TGTGCCAGCAGTTTATCCAGGGTGGGAAACCCTGAAGCTTTCTTT. Its protein product is CASSLSRVGNPEAFF.

This clonotype was counted between two and nine times. The chain's CDR3 is CASSGGEGQGSYEQYF. CDR3 sequence (DNA): TGTGCCAGCAGTGGGGGTGAGGGACAGGGCTCCTACGAGCAGTACTTC. The V and J genes are TRBV6-1 and TRBJ2-7; 9 bases are shared with TRBD1. J lost 0 bases, V lost 4 bases, and 7 bases had no gene match. Germline V gene lookup returns CDR1 MNHNS and CDR2 SASEGT. This CDR3 spans 16 amino acids.

This clonotype was observed many times. The chain uses TRBV11-3 and TRBJ2-3; a possible D gene is TRBD2 (6 bases). The CDR3 contains 14 residues. Deletions cut 4 bases from V and 2 bases from J, with 10 bases between. Germline loops: CDR1 SGHNT, CDR2 YENEEA. Written as DNA, the CDR3 is TGTGCCAGCAGCTACGGCGGGATCACAGATACGCAGTATTTT. Its protein is CASSYGGITDTQYF.

This clonotype was found many times. The CDR3 region is CSARDPRGRGELFF. The CDR3 DNA reads as TGCAGTGCTAGAGATCCCAGGGGTAGGGGGGAGCTGTTTTTT. V usage is TRBV20-1 and J usage is TRBJ2-2; D might be TRBD1 (6 bases). V lost 0 bases and J lost 8, with 13 bases in between. Germline CDR1 DFQATT, CDR2 SNEGSKA (reference sequence). The CDR3 runs 14 residues.

This clonotype has more than one count but fewer than ten. The chain couples TRBV2 to TRBJ1-2; TRBD1 is a possible D gene (6 bases). The CDR3 is 14 residues long. Germline lookup yields CDR1 SNHLY and CDR2 FYNNEI. V was cut by 3 bases and J by 6 bases, with 14 bases left in between. This CDR3 reads CASSETGLADGYTF. CDR3 nucleotide sequence: TGTGCCAGCAGTGAGACAGGCTTGGCGGATGGCTACACCTTC.

Here the CDR3 DNA reads TGTGCCAGCAGCTTAGACGGGACTGAAGCTTTCTTT. Its protein product is CASSLDGTEAFF. The rearrangement links TRBV7-9 to TRBJ1-1, with unresolved D. Trimming left V 1 base short and J 5 bases short, with 5 bases between. Germline lookup yields CDR1 SEHNR and CDR2 FQNEAQ (reference sequence). This CDR3 has 12 residues.

The chain recombines TRBV24-1 with TRBJ2-6; no firm D call. The CDR3 covers 16 residues. The V end was cut by 4 bases, the J end by 0 bases, with 9 bases between. Germline V gives CDR1 KGHDR, CDR2 SFDVKD. CDR3 sequence reads: CATSDVGSSGANVLTF. The CDR3 DNA is TGTGCCACCAGTGACGTGGGCAGCTCTGGGGCCAACGTCCTGACTTTC.

The chain links TRBV28 to TRBJ2-7; 12 bases map to TRBD2. Losses at the gene ends were 3 bases for V and 4 bases for J; bases not matched to a gene: 4. The CDR3 spans 15 residues. CDR1 MDHEN and CDR2 SYDVKM come from the germline V gene. The CDR3 DNA reads as TGTGCCAGCAGTTTCACTAGCGGGGGGCCATACGAGCAGTACTTC. Translating it yields CASSFTSGGPYEQYF.

This chain uses TRBV5-6 with TRBJ2-2, with 7 bases aligning to TRBD2. The CDR3 length is 16 residues. The trim removed 4 bases at V and 4 bases at J, leaving 10 bases unmatched. Per the germline V gene, CDR1 is SGHDT and CDR2 is YYEEEE. The CDR3 coding sequence is TGTGCCAGCAGCCGCGGACTAGAGAAGGTCACCGGGGAGCTGTTTTTT. It is translated as CASSRGLEKVTGELFF.

This clonotype has ten or more counts. This chain joins TRBV5-1 and TRBJ2-7, with a possible D match to TRBD2 (5 bases). The V end lost 0 bases, the J end lost 5 bases, and 15 bases lay between the germline ends. The CDR3 spans 15 residues. Germline CDR1 and CDR2: SGHRS and YFSETQ. The CDR3 sequence: CASSLVGVLRNEQYF. CDR3 DNA sequence: TGCGCCAGCAGCTTGGTCGGGGTATTGAGAAACGAGCAGTACTTC.

About this clonotype: One end of the junction does not line up with germline, which may come from a read error. This chain uses TRBV5-1 with TRBJ2-1; D might be TRBD1 or TRBD2, each matching 5 bases. This CDR3 is built from 14 residues. Per the germline V gene, CDR1 is SGHRS and CDR2 is YFSETQ. CDR3 coding DNA: TGTGCCAGCAGCTCGGGACGGAATTACAATGAGCAGTTCTTC. Its translation: CASSSGRNYNEQFF.

With regard to this clonotype: At one end the junction does not follow the germline gene, possibly because of a read error. The rearrangement uses TRBV7-7 and TRBJ2-5; maybe TRBD2 (5 bases). Germline-derived CDR1 and CDR2 are SSHAT and FNYEAQ (reference sequence). CDR3 length: 14 residues. The CDR3 region has the DNA TGTGCTAGCAGCGAGGGATCGCGAGGAGAGACCCAGTACTTC. Its translation is CASSEGSRGETQYF.

Ten or more counts support this clonotype. V usage is TRBV28 and J usage is TRBJ2-5; D may match TRBD1 or TRBD2 (6 bases each). The CDR3 covers 15 residues. The germline V gene encodes CDR1 MDHEN and CDR2 SYDVKM. The germline V and J ends were trimmed by 6 bases and 1 base, with 15 bases remaining between them. The DNA of the CDR3 is TGTGCCAGCAGGGGGGGAACAGGGCGCCAAGAGACCCAGTACTTC. Translating it yields CASRGGTGRQETQYF.

This chain uses TRBV4-1 with TRBJ1-4; D not resolved. CDR3 length: 18 residues. The germline V and J ends were trimmed by 2 bases and 6 bases, with 22 bases remaining between them. Per germline, CDR1 MGHRA and CDR2 YSYEKL. The CDR3 protein is CASSQSNDGVLRDEKLFF. DNA of the CDR3: TGCGCCAGCAGCCAATCAAATGACGGGGTTCTTAGAGATGAAAAACTGTTTTTT.

This chain uses TRBV18 with TRBJ1-3; no clear D gene. Trimming shortened V by 3 bases and J by 8 bases, and 17 bases separated the two germline ends. This CDR3 is built from 15 residues. Looked up from germline, CDR1 is KGHSH and CDR2 is LQKENI. CDR3 sequence (DNA): TGTGCCAGCTCACCCCGGGTTACTCCGGTTGACACCATATATTTT. Translation: CASSPRVTPVDTIYF.